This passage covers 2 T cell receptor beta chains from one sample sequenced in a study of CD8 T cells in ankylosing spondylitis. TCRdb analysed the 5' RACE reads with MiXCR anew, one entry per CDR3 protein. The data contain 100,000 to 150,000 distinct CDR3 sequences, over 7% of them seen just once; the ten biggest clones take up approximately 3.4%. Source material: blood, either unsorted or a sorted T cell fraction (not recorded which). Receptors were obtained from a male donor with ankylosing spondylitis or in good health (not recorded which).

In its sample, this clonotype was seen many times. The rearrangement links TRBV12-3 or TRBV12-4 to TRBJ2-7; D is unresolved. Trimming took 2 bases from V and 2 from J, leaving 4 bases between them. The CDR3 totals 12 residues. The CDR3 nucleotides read TGTGCCAGCAGTTTAAGGGCCTACGAGCAGTACTTC. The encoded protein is CASSLRAYEQYF.

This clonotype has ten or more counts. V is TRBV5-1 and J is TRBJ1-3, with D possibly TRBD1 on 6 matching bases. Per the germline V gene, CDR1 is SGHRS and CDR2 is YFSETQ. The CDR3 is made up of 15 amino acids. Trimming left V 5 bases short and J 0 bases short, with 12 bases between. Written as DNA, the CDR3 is TGCGCCAGCAGGATCGGGACATCCTCTGGAAACACCATATATTTT. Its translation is CASRIGTSSGNTIYF. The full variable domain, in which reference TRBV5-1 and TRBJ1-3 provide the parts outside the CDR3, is KAGVTQTPRYLIKTRGQQVTLSCSPISGHRSVSWYQQTPGQGLQFLFEYFSETQRNKGNFPGRFSGRQFSNSRSEMNVSTLELGDSALYLCASRIGTSSGNTIYFGEGSWLTVV.